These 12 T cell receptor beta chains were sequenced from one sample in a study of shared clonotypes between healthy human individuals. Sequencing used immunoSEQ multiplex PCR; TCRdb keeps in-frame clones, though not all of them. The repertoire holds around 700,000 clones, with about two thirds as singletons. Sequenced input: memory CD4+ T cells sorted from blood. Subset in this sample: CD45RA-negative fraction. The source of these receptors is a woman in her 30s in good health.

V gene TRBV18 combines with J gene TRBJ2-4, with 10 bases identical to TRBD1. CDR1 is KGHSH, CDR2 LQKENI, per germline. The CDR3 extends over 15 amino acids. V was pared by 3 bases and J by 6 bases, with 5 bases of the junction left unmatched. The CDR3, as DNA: TGTGCCAGCTCACCTACGGGACAGGGGCGAAACATTCAGTACTTC. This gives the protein CASSPTGQGRNIQYF.

CDR3 region: CSVEGGQVSYNEQFF. CDR3 in DNA: TGCAGCGTTGAAGGCGGACAGGTGTCCTACAATGAGCAGTTCTTC. The rearrangement uses TRBV29-1 and TRBJ2-1; 7 nucleotides agree with TRBD1. The CDR3 has 15 residues. Germline V gene data show CDR1 as SQVTM and CDR2 as ANQGSEA. V gave up 1 base and J gave up 1 base; unmatched junction bases: 4.

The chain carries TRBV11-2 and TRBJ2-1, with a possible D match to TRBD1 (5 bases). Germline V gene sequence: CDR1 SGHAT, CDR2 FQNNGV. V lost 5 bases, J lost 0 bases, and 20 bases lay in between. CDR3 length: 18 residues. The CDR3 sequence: CASSPEGVARSSYNEQFF. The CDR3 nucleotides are TGTGCCAGCAGCCCGGAAGGGGTGGCGCGGAGCTCCTACAATGAGCAGTTCTTC. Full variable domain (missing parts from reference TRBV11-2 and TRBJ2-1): EAGVAQSPRYKIIEKRQSVAFWCNPISGHATLYWYQQILGQGPKLLIQFQNNGVVDDSQLPKDRFSAERLKGVDSTLKIQPAKLEDSAVYLCASSPEGVARSSYNEQFFGPGTRLTVL.

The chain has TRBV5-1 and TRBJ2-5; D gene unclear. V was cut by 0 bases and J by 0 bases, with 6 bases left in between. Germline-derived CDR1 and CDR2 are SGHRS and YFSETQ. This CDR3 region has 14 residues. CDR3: CASSLGSNQETQYF. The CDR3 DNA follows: TGCGCCAGCAGCTTGGGATCTAACCAAGAGACCCAGTACTTC.

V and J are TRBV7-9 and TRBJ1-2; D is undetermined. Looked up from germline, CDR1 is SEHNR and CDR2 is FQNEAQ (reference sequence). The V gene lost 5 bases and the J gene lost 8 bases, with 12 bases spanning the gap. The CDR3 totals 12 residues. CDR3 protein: CASSHGAGGYTF. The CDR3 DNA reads TGTGCCAGCAGCCACGGAGCCGGGGGCTACACCTTC. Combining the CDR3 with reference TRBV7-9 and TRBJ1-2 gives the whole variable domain DTGVSQNPRHKITKRGQNVTFRCDPISEHNRLYWYRQTLGQGPEFLTYFQNEAQLEKSRLLSDRFSAERPKGSFSTLEIQRTEQGDSAMYLCASSHGAGGYTFGSGTRLTVV.

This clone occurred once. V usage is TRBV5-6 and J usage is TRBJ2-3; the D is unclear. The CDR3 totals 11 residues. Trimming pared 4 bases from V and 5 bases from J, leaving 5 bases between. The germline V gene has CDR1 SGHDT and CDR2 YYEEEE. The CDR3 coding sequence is TGTGCCAGCAGCCTGCTAGATACGCAGTATTTT. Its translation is CASSLLDTQYF.

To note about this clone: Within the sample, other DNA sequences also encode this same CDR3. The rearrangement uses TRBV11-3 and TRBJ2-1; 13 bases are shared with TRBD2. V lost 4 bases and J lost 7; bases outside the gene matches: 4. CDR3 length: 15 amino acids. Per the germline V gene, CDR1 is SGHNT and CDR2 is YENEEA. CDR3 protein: CASSSGTSGINEQFF. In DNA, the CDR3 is TGTGCCAGCAGCTCCGGGACTAGCGGGATAAATGAGCAGTTCTTC. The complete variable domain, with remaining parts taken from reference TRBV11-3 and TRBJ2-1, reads EAGVVQSPRYKIIEKKQPVAFWCNPISGHNTLYWYLQNLGQGPELLIRYENEEAVDDSQLPKDRFSAERLKGVDSTLKIQPAELGDSAVYLCASSSGTSGINEQFFGPGTRLTVL.

DNA for the CDR3: TGTGCCAGCAGCTTAACTAGCGGGGAAATTTACGAGCAGTACTTC. Its protein product is CASSLTSGEIYEQYF. The V call is TRBV7-2, the J call TRBJ2-5; 10 bases are shared with TRBD2. The assigned J gene may be wrong: the sequence end matches TRBJ2-7 better. Per germline, CDR1 SGHTA and CDR2 FQGNSA. The CDR3 extends over 15 amino acids.

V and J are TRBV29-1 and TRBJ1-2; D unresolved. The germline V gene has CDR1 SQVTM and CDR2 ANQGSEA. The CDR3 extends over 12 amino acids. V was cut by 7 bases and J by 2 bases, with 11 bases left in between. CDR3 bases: TGCAGCGCCTCCGACCAGAACTATGGCTACACCTTC. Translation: CSASDQNYGYTF. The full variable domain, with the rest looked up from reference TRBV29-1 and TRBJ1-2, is SAVISQKPSRDICQRGTSLTIQCQVDSQVTMMFWYRQQPGQSLTLIATANQGSEATYESGFVIDKFPISRPNLTFSTLTVSNMSPEDSSIYLCSASDQNYGYTFGSGTRLTVV.

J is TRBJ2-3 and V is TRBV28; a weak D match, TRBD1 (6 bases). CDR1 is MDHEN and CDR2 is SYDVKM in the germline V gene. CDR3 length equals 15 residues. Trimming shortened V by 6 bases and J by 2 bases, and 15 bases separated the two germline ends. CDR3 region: CASSKGGRNTDTQYF. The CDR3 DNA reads TGTGCCAGCAGCAAAGGGGGTCGTAACACAGATACGCAGTATTTT.

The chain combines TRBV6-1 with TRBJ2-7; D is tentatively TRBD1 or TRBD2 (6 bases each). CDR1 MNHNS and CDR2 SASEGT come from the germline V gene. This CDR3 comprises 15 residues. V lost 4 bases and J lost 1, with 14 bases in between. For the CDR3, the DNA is TGTGCCAGCAGTGTCCGGGGGCAGGGTTCCTACGAGCAGTACTTC. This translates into CASSVRGQGSYEQYF.

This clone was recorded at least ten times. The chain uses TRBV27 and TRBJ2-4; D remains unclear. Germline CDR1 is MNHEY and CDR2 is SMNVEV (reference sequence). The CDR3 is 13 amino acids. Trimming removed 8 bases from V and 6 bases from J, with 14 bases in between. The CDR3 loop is CASGEWSGNIQYF. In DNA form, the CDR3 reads TGTGCCAGCGGGGAATGGTCTGGAAACATTCAGTACTTC.